Presented here are 22 T cell receptor beta chains from one specimen sequenced in a study of control samples from healthy donors and cancer patients (dated by TCRdb to 2018 to 2021). Libraries were prepared through the immunoSEQ multiplex PCR assay. TCRdb provides this immuneACCESS table in a form limited to in-frame rearrangements. Some clones are lacking; in checked studies, under half of them reflect an unresolved V gene, and why the rest are absent is not known. This sample comprises roughly 180,000 clones, about 93% of them detected only once. Over 3.5% of the sample rests with the top ten. Material: blood. The receptors stem from a woman aged 60-75 years in good health.

The chain combines TRBV30 with TRBJ2-5; the D is unclear. Germline V CDR1 and CDR2: GTSNPN, SVGIG (reference sequence). This CDR3 comprises 12 residues. V was cut by 0 bases and J by 5 bases, with 7 bases left in between. Here the CDR3 reads CAWSVSVETQYF. The CDR3 bases are TGTGCCTGGAGTGTATCAGTGGAGACCCAGTACTTC.

The chain carries TRBV6-5 and TRBJ1-3; maybe TRBD1 (5 bases). The germline V gene encodes CDR1 MNHEY and CDR2 SVGAGI. The CDR3 is 15 residues long. Between the trimmed V and J ends, which lost 5 bases and 0 bases, there was a span of 11 bases. The CDR3 region has the DNA TGTGCCAGCAGTCGACAGAGAGACTCTGGAAACACCATATATTTT. Its protein product is CASSRQRDSGNTIYF.

This clone was recorded only once. In DNA, the CDR3 is TGTGCCAGCAGCTTGTCCGGGCAGAGGGAAAAACTGTTTTTT. Translated, it gives CASSLSGQREKLFF. The chain joins TRBV5-4 to TRBJ1-4; D uncertain. The CDR3 length is 14 residues. V gave up 1 base and J gave up 8 bases, with 12 bases separating them. The germline V gene has CDR1 SGHNT and CDR2 YYREEE (reference sequence).

CDR3 residues: CASSRGPGTTDTQYF. In DNA, the CDR3 is TGTGCCAGCAGTAGGGGTCCAGGGACCACAGATACGCAGTATTTT. The rearrangement links TRBV7-2 to TRBJ2-3; D assignment may be TRBD1 or TRBD2 (5 bases each). Germline V gene data show CDR1 as SGHTA and CDR2 as FQGNSA. The CDR3 sequence is 15 residues long. Trimming cost V 6 bases and J 2 bases, with 15 bases left between them.

DNA for the CDR3: TGTGCCAGCAGCTTAGGACAGGGCAACCTGCAAGAGGAAAAACTGTTTTTT. Its protein is CASSLGQGNLQEEKLFF. The chain carries TRBV7-8 and TRBJ1-4, with 7 bases identical to TRBD1. The CDR3 covers 17 residues. The germline V gene has CDR1 SGHVS and CDR2 FQNEAQ. Trimming cost V 1 base and J 8 bases; bases outside gene matches: 13.

The rearrangement joins TRBV13 to TRBJ1-2; a weak D match, TRBD1 (6 bases). Trimming removed 6 bases from V and 7 bases from J, with 15 bases in between. The CDR3 is 13 amino acids. The germline V gene has CDR1 PRHDT and CDR2 FYEKMQ (reference sequence). The CDR3 DNA follows: TGTGCCAGCAGATCCACAGGGTCAAGTGGCTACACCTTC. Translated, it gives CASRSTGSSGYTF.

The chain joins TRBV2 to TRBJ1-2; 7 positions agree with TRBD1. This CDR3 is 13 amino acids long. Germline CDR1 SNHLY, CDR2 FYNNEI. With V trimmed by 4 bases and J by 8 bases, 7 bases remained unmatched. The CDR3 is CASSVDRVTGYTF. The DNA for the CDR3 is TGTGCCAGCAGTGTTGACAGGGTAACCGGCTACACCTTC.

V is TRBV5-6 and J is TRBJ1-1; D call uncertain. The germline gives CDR1 SGHDT, CDR2 YYEEEE. V was shortened by 1 base and J by 3 bases, with 4 bases between the two germline ends. The CDR3 is 12 amino acids. The DNA for the CDR3 is TGTGCCAGCAGCTTGATATACACTGAAGCTTTCTTT. Its translation is CASSLIYTEAFF.

V and J are TRBV12-5 and TRBJ1-5; the D is unclear. The CDR3 contains 12 residues. Deletions cut 4 bases from V and 4 bases from J, with 5 bases between. Germline V gives CDR1 LGHNT, CDR2 FRNRAP. The CDR3 here is CASGSSNQPQHF. The CDR3 DNA follows: TGTGCTAGTGGTTCCTCGAATCAGCCCCAGCATTTT. Together with reference TRBV12-5 and TRBJ1-5, the CDR3 gives the full variable domain: DARVTQTPRHKVTEMGQEVTMRCQPILGHNTVFWYRQTMMQGLELLAYFRNRAPLDDSGMPKDRFSAEMPDATLATLKIQPSEPRDSAVYFCASGSSNQPQHFGDGTRLSIL.

The chain links TRBV7-2 to TRBJ2-5, with 14 bases that match TRBD2. With V trimmed by 2 bases and J by 7 bases, 12 bases remained unmatched. The CDR3 runs to 18 residues. Germline CDR1 SGHTA, CDR2 FQGNSA. CDR3 sequence (DNA): TGTGCCAGCAGCTTAAACCTAGAGACTAGCGGGGGGGCAGGGACCCAGTACTTC. Translated: CASSLNLETSGGAGTQYF.

This chain joins TRBV18 and TRBJ2-1; tentatively, D is TRBD1 (7 bases). V was cut by 6 bases and J by 0 bases, with 12 bases left in between. The CDR3 has 15 amino acids. Germline CDR1 reads KGHSH; CDR2 reads LQKENI. The CDR3 DNA reads as TGTGCCAGCTCGCGGGACAGCTACTCCTACAATGAGCAGTTCTTC. Its translation: CASSRDSYSYNEQFF.

The chain links TRBV9 to TRBJ1-6, with D possibly matching TRBD1 (5 bases). Germline V lookup: CDR1 SGDLS, CDR2 YYNGEE. This CDR3 region has 13 residues. The V and J ends lost 7 bases and 6 bases respectively, with 11 bases between them. CDR3 DNA sequence: TGTGCCAGCGGGACCTCGGGTAATTCACCCCTCCACTTT. It specifies CASGTSGNSPLHF.

The chain combines TRBV6-6 with TRBJ2-3, with D tentatively TRBD1 (6 bases). Trimming took 6 bases from V and 4 from J, leaving 11 bases between them. The germline CDR1 and CDR2 sequences are MNHNY and SVGAGI (reference sequence). The CDR3 covers 13 residues. CDR3: CASSGQWADTQYF. The CDR3 DNA follows: TGTGCCAGCAGCGGACAGTGGGCAGATACGCAGTATTTT.

Written as DNA, the CDR3 is TGTGCCAGCAGTTCCCAGGGGGATGAAAAACTGTTTTTT. As protein: CASSSQGDEKLFF. The chain employs TRBV7-2 and TRBJ1-4, with 7 bases fitting TRBD1. V lost 6 bases to trimming and J lost 6 bases; unmatched junction nucleotides: 4. There are 13 residues in the CDR3. In germline, CDR1 is SGHTA, CDR2 FQGNSA.

The rearrangement uses TRBV7-9 and TRBJ1-1; D remains ambiguous. The CDR3 runs 12 residues. In germline, CDR1 is SEHNR, CDR2 FQNEAQ (reference sequence). Between the trimmed V and J ends, which lost 1 base and 1 base, there was a span of 1 base. In DNA form, the CDR3 reads TGTGCCAGCAGCTTAGAGAACACTGAAGCTTTCTTT. This encodes CASSLENTEAFF.

This sequence joins TRBV7-9 and TRBJ1-1, with D possibly matching TRBD1 (5 bases). This CDR3 has 14 amino acids. V was cut by 5 bases and J by 1 base, with 11 bases left in between. CDR1 is SEHNR and CDR2 is FQNEAQ in the germline V gene (reference sequence). For the CDR3, the DNA is TGTGCCAGCAGCGTCCCGGGGGGGAACACTGAAGCTTTCTTT. Encoded protein: CASSVPGGNTEAFF.

The chain has TRBV6-2 or TRBV6-3 and TRBJ2-1; 7 bases are shared with TRBD1. Germline loops: CDR1 MNHEY, CDR2 SVGEGT. V trimming: 0 bases; J trimming: 1 base; junction bases outside the gene matches: 3. The CDR3 has 16 amino acids. CDR3 sequence: CASSYSKTGSYNEQFF. The CDR3 DNA sequence: TGTGCCAGCAGTTACTCGAAGACAGGGTCCTACAATGAGCAGTTCTTC.

The genes are TRBV6-2 or TRBV6-3 and TRBJ1-4; no definite D call. Germline V gene lookup returns CDR1 MNHEY and CDR2 SVGEGT. There are 16 residues in the CDR3. The V end lost 5 bases, the J end lost 1 base, and 14 bases lay between the germline ends. Written as DNA, the CDR3 is TGTGCCAGCAGTAATCATCGGGGAGTAACTAATGAAAAACTGTTTTTT. Amino acids: CASSNHRGVTNEKLFF.

The chain combines TRBV19 with TRBJ2-2; TRBD1 or TRBD2 may be the D gene (6 bases each). Trimming removed 2 bases from V and 5 bases from J, with 12 bases in between. The CDR3 is 15 amino acids. The germline gives CDR1 LNHDA, CDR2 SQIVND (reference sequence). This CDR3 reads CASSILGGPTGELFF. CDR3 DNA sequence: TGTGCCAGTAGTATACTCGGGGGCCCGACCGGGGAGCTGTTTTTT.

The genes are TRBV29-1 and TRBJ2-5; either TRBD1 or TRBD2 may fit D (6 bases each). V was shortened by 6 bases and J by 5 bases, with 16 bases between the two germline ends. Germline V CDR1 and CDR2: SQVTM, ANQGSEA. There are 13 residues in the CDR3. CDR3 sequence (DNA): TGCAGCGTCCCGAGCGGAGGGGGTGAGACCCAGTACTTC. Protein product: CSVPSGGGETQYF.

J is TRBJ1-3 and V is TRBV5-1, with D possibly matching TRBD1 (5 bases). The CDR3 covers 15 residues. From germline, CDR1 is SGHRS and CDR2 YFSETQ. V was cut by 0 bases and J by 6 bases, with 13 bases left in between. The CDR3 coding sequence is TGCGCCAGCAGCTTGGGGGGGTCCGAACTAAACACCATATATTTT. Protein: CASSLGGSELNTIYF.

This sequence joins TRBV6-1 and TRBJ2-2; D is uncertain. Trimming took off 5 bases at V and 1 base at J, with 5 bases between the two ends. The CDR3 is 13 residues long. Germline assignment: CDR1 MNHNS and CDR2 SASEGT. CDR3 DNA sequence: TGTGCCAGCAGTCAAGGGAACACCGGGGAGCTGTTTTTT. Protein sequence: CASSQGNTGELFF.